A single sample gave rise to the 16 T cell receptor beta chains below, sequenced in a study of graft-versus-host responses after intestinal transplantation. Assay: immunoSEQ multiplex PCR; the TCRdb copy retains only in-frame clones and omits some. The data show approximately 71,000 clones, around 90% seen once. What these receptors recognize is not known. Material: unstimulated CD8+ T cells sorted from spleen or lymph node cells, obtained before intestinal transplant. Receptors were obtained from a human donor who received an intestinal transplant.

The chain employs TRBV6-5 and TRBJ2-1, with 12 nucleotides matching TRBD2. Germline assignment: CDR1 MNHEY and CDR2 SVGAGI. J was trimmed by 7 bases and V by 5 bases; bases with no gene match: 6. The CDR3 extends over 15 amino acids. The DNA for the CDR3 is TGTGCCAGCAGTCCGGGACTAGCGGGTAGTAATGAGCAGTTCTTC. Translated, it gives CASSPGLAGSNEQFF.

The CDR3 is CASSLASGSSTDTQYF. CDR3 sequence (DNA): TGTGCCAGCAGTTTGGCCAGCGGGAGTAGCACAGATACGCAGTATTTT. The chain recombines TRBV6-6 with TRBJ2-3, with TRBD2 identical over 8 bases. V was clipped by 4 bases and J by 0 bases; unmatched bases: 6. CDR1 is MNHNY and CDR2 is SVGAGI in the germline V gene (reference sequence). CDR3 length: 16 residues.

The CDR3 protein is CASSQPSGSPDTQYF. The CDR3, as DNA: TGCGCCAGCAGCCAACCTAGCGGGTCCCCAGATACGCAGTATTTT. This rearrangement joins TRBV5-1 to TRBJ2-3; 8 bases map to TRBD2. The CDR3 sequence is 15 residues long. Unmatched junction bases numbered 8, after V lost 4 bases and J lost 4 bases. Germline CDR1 reads SGHRS; CDR2 reads YFSETQ.

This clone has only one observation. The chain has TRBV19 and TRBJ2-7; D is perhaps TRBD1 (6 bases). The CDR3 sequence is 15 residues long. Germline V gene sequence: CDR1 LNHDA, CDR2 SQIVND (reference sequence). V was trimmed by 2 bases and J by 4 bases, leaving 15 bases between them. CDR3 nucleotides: TGTGCCAGTAGTATAAGTGACAGGTTGGGGTACGAGCAGTACTTC. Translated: CASSISDRLGYEQYF.

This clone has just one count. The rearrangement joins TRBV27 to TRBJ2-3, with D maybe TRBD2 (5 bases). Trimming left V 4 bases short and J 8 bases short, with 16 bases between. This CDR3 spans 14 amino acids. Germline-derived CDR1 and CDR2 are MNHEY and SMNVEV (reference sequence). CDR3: CASSYKGAQTTQYF. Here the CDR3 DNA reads TGTGCCAGCAGTTATAAGGGAGCACAGACTACGCAGTATTTT.

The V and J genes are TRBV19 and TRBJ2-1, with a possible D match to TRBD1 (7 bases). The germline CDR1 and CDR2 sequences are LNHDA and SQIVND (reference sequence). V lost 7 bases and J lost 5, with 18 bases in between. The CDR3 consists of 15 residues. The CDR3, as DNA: TGTGCCAGTAATAGGGCGGGGACAGTGGACAATGAGCAGTTCTTC. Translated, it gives CASNRAGTVDNEQFF.

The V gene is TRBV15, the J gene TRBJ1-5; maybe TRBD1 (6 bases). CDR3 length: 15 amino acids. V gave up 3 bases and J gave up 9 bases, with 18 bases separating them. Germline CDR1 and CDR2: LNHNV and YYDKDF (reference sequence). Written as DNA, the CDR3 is TGTGCCACCAGCAGGACGCACAGGGCCCATGCGCCCCAGCATTTT. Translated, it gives CATSRTHRAHAPQHF.

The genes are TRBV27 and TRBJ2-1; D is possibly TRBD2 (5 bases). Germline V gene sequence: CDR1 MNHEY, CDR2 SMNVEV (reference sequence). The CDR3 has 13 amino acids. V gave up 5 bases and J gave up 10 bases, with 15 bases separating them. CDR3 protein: CASSQYPRREQFF. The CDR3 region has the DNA TGTGCCAGCAGTCAATACCCTAGGAGGGAGCAGTTCTTC.

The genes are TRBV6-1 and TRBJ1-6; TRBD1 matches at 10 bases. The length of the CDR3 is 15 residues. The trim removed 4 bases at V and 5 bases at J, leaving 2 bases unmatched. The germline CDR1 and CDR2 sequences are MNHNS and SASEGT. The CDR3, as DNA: TGTGCCAGCAGTGGTGGGACAGGGGATAATTCACCCCTCCACTTT. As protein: CASSGGTGDNSPLHF.

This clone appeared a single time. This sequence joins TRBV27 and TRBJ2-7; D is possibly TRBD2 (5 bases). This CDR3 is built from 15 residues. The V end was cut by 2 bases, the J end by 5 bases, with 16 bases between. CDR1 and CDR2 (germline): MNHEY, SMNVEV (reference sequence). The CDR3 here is CASSLIPSGSNEQYF. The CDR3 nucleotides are TGTGCCAGCAGTTTAATCCCCTCGGGGTCAAACGAGCAGTACTTC.

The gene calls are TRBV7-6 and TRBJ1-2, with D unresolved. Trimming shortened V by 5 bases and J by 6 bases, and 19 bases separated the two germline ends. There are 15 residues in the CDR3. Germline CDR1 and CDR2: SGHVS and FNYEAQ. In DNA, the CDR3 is TGTGCCAGCAGCGCAAAGGGTGAGGGCCGGCATGGCTACACCTTC. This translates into CASSAKGEGRHGYTF.

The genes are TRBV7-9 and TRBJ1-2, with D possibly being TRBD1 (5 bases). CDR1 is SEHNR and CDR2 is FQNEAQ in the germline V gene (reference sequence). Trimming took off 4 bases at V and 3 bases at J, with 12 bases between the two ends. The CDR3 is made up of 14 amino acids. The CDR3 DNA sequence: TGTGCCAGCAGCTGGGATGGAGGGGACTATGGCTACACCTTC. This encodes CASSWDGGDYGYTF. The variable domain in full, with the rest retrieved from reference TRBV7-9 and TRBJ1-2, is DTGVSQNPRHKITKRGQNVTFRCDPISEHNRLYWYRQTLGQGPEFLTYFQNEAQLEKSRLLSDRFSAERPKGSFSTLEIQRTEQGDSAMYLCASSWDGGDYGYTFGSGTRLTVV.

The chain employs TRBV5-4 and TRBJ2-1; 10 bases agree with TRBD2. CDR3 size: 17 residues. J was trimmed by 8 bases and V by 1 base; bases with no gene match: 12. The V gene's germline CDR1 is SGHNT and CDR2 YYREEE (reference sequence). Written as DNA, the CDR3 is TGTGCCAGCAGCTTGAAATTGAGCGGGGGGGCATTGGATGAGCAGTTCTTC. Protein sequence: CASSLKLSGGALDEQFF. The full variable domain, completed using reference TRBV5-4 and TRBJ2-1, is ETGVTQSPTHLIKTRGQQVTLRCSSQSGHNTVSWYQQALGQGPQFIFQYYREEENGRGNFPPRFSGLQFPNYSSELNVNALELDDSALYLCASSLKLSGGALDEQFFGPGTRLTVL.

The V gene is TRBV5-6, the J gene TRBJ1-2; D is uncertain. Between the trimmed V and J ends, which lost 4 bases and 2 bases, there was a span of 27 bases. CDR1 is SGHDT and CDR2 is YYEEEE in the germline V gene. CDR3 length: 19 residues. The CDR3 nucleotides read TGTGCCAGCAGCCCGGATGGGGAAGAGGCGGGCGGTCCAAACTATGGCTACACCTTC. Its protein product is CASSPDGEEAGGPNYGYTF. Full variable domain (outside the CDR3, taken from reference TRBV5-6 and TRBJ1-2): DAGVTQSPTHLIKTRGQQVTLRCSPKSGHDTVSWYQQALGQGPQFIFQYYEEEERQRGNFPDRFSGHQFPNYSSELNVNALLLGDSALYLCASSPDGEEAGGPNYGYTFGSGTRLTVV.

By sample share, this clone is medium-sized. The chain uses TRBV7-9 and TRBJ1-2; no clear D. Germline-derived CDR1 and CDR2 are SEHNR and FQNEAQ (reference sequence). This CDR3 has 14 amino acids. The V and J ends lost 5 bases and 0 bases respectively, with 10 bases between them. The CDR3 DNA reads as TGTGCCAGCAGCCATTCGGGAGCTAACTATGGCTACACCTTC. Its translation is CASSHSGANYGYTF.

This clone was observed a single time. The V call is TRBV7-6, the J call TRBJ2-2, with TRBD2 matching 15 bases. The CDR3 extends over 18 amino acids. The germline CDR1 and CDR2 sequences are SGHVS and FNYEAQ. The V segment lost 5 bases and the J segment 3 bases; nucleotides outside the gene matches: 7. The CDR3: CASSEGTSGGPYTGELFF. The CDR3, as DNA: TGTGCCAGCAGCGAAGGGACTAGCGGGGGGCCTTACACCGGGGAGCTGTTTTTT.